This is a list of T cell receptor beta chains from one sample in a study of T cell changes during pregnancy in multiple sclerosis. The method was immunoSEQ multiplex PCR; TCRdb's version includes in-frame clones alone and lacks a portion of them. The sample shows some 52,000 clones, almost 95% of them seen only once. The sample here was CD4+ T cells from peripheral blood mononuclear cells, taken in the third trimester of pregnancy. The receptors derive from a female donor with multiple sclerosis, enrolled in a pregnancy study. CDR3s include the opening cysteine and the closing phenylalanine or tryptophan. Fields, in order: D gene, V gene, J gene, CDR3 DNA, CDR3 protein. A D gene is named only where the DNA matches it firmly.

.,TRBV7-3,TRBJ1-1,TGTGCCAGCAGCCGGGTCTTCGGCACTGAAGCTTTCTTT,CASSRVFGTEAFF
.,TRBV5-1,TRBJ2-2,TGCGCCAGCAGCTTGGTGCACAGGGAACCCGGGGAGCTGTTTTTT,CASSLVHREPGELFF
.,TRBV19,TRBJ2-5,TGTGCCAGTAGTATATCTAGTGCTACAAGCCAAGAGACCCAGTACTTC,CASSISSATSQETQYF
.,TRBV5-1,TRBJ1-2,TGCGCCAGCAGCAGGTCCAGTACCGGACATCCTGCGGGGGGCTACACCTTC,CASSRSSTGHPAGGYTF
.,TRBV6-1,TRBJ2-2,TGTGCCAGCAGTGAAGCGCTTCGGTGGTCCGGGGAGCTGTTTTTT,CASSEALRWSGELFF
.,TRBV2,TRBJ2-7,TGTGCCAGCTCTCCTTATAGCGATTCCTACGAGCAGTACTTC,CASSPYSDSYEQYF
.,TRBV5-4,TRBJ2-3,TGTGCCAGCAGCCTCATGGGGCGCACAGATACGCAGTATTTT,CASSLMGRTDTQYF
TRBD1,TRBV7-8,TRBJ2-1,TGTGCCAGCAGCTTAGCGGGGGACAGACGCAATGAGCAGTTCTTC,CASSLAGDRRNEQFF
.,TRBV5-4,TRBJ2-5,TGTGCCAGCAGCACGGGACTGAAAGAGACCCAGTACTTC,CASSTGLKETQYF
.,TRBV6-5,TRBJ1-3,TGTGCCAGCAGCCTCGGAAACACCATATATTTT,CASSLGNTIYF